One and the same sample provided the 6 T cell receptor beta chains below, sequenced in a study of breast tumors, draining lymph nodes, adjacent tissues. TCRdb processed the multiplex PCR reads anew with MiXCR; each CDR3 protein has one entry. Among about 230,000 distinct CDR3 sequences listed, approximately 30% were seen once. Samples came from axillary lymph nodes draining the breast cancer. Sequenced material: axillary lymph node tissue. The receptors were sampled from a female donor with breast cancer. Some clones in this sample may be carry-over from other donors' samples.

This clonotype was detected once. This chain joins TRBV7-8 and TRBJ2-2; 7 bases agree with TRBD1. The CDR3 is 17 residues long. The J segment lost 3 bases and the V segment lost 2 bases, leaving 9 bases of the junction unmatched. Germline V gives CDR1 SGHVS, CDR2 FQNEAQ. The CDR3 nucleotides read TGTGCCAGCAGCTTACGAGAGACAGGGAGATACACCGGGGAGCTGTTTTTT. It translates to CASSLRETGRYTGELFF.

In nucleotides, the CDR3 is TGTGCCAGCAGCCATCTCCTCCGGGGGTCCTACAATGAGCAGTTCTTC. It translates to CASSHLLRGSYNEQFF. This chain links TRBV14 with TRBJ2-1; D perhaps matches TRBD2 (6 bases). Trimming left V 3 bases short and J 1 base short, with 13 bases between. The CDR3 consists of 16 residues. CDR1 is SGHDN and CDR2 is FVKESK in the germline V gene.

This clonotype was observed at least ten times. V usage is TRBV20-1 and J usage is TRBJ2-1, with D possibly being TRBD1 (7 bases). Trimming left V 2 bases short and J 6 bases short, with 26 bases between. There are 18 residues in the CDR3. CDR1 is DFQATT, CDR2 SNEGSKA, per germline (reference sequence). As DNA, the CDR3 is TGCAGTGCTAGATCCGACAGGGCGGGACTCAAGCAAGGCAATGAGCAGTTCTTC. Its protein is CSARSDRAGLKQGNEQFF.

This clonotype was seen ten or more times. The chain employs TRBV5-1 and TRBJ2-1, with D maybe TRBD1 (5 bases). V lost 4 bases and J 4 bases, leaving 21 bases between the germline ends. The germline V gene has CDR1 SGHRS and CDR2 YFSETQ. This CDR3 is built from 17 residues. The CDR3 spells CASSPYFDSPVYNEQFF. CDR3 DNA: TGCGCCAGCAGCCCTTATTTCGACAGCCCAGTTTACAATGAGCAGTTCTTC.

At least ten counts were recorded for this clonotype. CDR3 DNA: TGTGCCAGACCGACTAGCGGGCGGGGGGGAGAGACCCAGTACTTC. Protein sequence: CARPTSGRGGETQYF. The chain is built from TRBV6-2 or TRBV6-3 and TRBJ2-5; TRBD2 matches 10 bases. This CDR3 is built from 15 residues. V was pared by 9 bases and J by 4 bases, with 11 bases of the junction left unmatched. CDR1 and CDR2 (germline): MNHEY, SVGEGT.

The chain carries TRBV6-1 and TRBJ2-7, with D possibly being TRBD2 (6 bases). This CDR3 is built from 14 residues. CDR1 and CDR2 from the germline V gene are MNHNS and SASEGT. V was pared by 5 bases and J by 0 bases, with 11 bases between. The CDR3 is CASSQRGGSYEQYF. The DNA for the CDR3 is TGTGCCAGCAGTCAACGGGGAGGCTCCTACGAGCAGTACTTC.